This TCR beta chain is from a study of T cells after yellow fever vaccination. V shed 6 bases, J shed 3 bases, and the junction held 6 bases outside the gene matches. The CDR3 is 14 residues long. Germline CDR1 is DFQATT and CDR2 is SNEGSKA (reference sequence). TCRdb redid the calling of the 5' RACE reads with MiXCR, one entry per CDR3 protein. Seen here are some 260,000 distinct CDR3 sequences, around 5.2% observed once, and the top ten hold 2.5% to 4%. This clonotype appeared a few times. This clonotype originated in a man aged 18 to 35 who received the YFV17D yellow fever vaccine. The chain recombines TRBV20-1 with TRBJ1-3, with 9 positions matching TRBD1. This sample comprised CD4+ T cells sorted from PBMCs, obtained on the day of the yellow fever booster vaccination. CDR3: CSANTGGGGNTIYF. As DNA, the CDR3 is TGCAGTGCCAATACAGGGGGCGGTGGAAACACCATATATTTT.